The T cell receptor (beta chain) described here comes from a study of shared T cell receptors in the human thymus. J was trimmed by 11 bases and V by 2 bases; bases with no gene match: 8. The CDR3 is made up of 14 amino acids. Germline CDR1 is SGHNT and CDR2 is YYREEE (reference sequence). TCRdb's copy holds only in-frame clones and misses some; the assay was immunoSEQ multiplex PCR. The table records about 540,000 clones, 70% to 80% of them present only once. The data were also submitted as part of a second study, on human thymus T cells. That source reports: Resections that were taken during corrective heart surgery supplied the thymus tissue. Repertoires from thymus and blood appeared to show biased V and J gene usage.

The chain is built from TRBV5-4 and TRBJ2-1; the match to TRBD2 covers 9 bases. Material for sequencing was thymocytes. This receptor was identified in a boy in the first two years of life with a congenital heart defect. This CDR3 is CASSFTQREAKQFF. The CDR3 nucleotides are TGTGCCAGCAGCTTTACCCAGCGGGAGGCCAAGCAGTTCTTC.